This TCR beta chain was retrieved from a study of beta chain features in type 1 diabetes. Study outcomes and limitations: Shortening that was moderate but significant affected the TCRB CDR3s of Type 1 diabetes patients in all four CD4+ subsets. Naive, central memory and Treg TCRB repertoires appeared more alike in patients than in healthy donors.

As regards this clone: Its specificity is not known.

Since all of the isolated RNA was reverse transcribed, expressed TCRB transcripts were what got sequenced. Clones were sequenced by immunoSEQ multiplex PCR, and TCRdb holds only the in-frame ones, with some missing. The data hold about 230,000 clones, with around 15% observed a single time. Every participating donor gave one draw, a heparinised blood sample averaging about 100 mL. CDR3 length: 15 residues. The germline gives CDR1 MNHEY, CDR2 SVGAGI. V dropped 1 base and J dropped 2 bases, with 10 bases sitting between them. Material for sequencing was naive CD4+ T cells from blood. The chain uses TRBV6-5 and TRBJ2-3, with D tentatively TRBD2 (5 bases). The sequence was obtained from a young man with type 1 diabetes. The CDR3 spells CASSYWPGYTDTQYF. The CDR3 DNA reads as TGTGCCAGCAGTTACTGGCCGGGATACACAGATACGCAGTATTTT.